This T cell receptor (beta chain) was identified in a study of vaccination and CD4 T cells after COVID-19. Of note for this clonotype: Its antigen is still unknown.

CDR3 length: 13 amino acids. V was shortened by 6 bases and J by 5 bases, with 16 bases between the two germline ends. Germline V lookup: CDR1 DFQATT, CDR2 SNEGSKA (reference sequence). This sample's treatment: approximately 9-day PBMC culture with coronavirus spike peptide pools or control peptides (ViraFEST assay). Researchers used the Oncomine TCR Beta short-read assay to sequence DNA from cultured CD4+ T cells. TCRdb ran MiXCR on the PCR reads and lists one entry per CDR3 protein. The table has roughly 5,000 distinct CDR3 sequences, around 82% seen once. Source material: CD4+ T cells from blood, cultured in vitro. V and J are TRBV20-1 and TRBJ1-1; no clear D. The sequence was collected from a human donor who had recovered from COVID-19. The CDR3 is CSADRALGTEAFF. CDR3 DNA: TGCAGTGCGGACCGGGCGCTAGGGACTGAAGCTTTCTTT.